A single sample gave rise to the 27 T cell receptor beta chains below, sequenced in a study of beta chain features in type 1 diabetes. Expressed TCRB transcripts were sequenced because the isolated RNA had all been reverse transcribed beforehand. The repertoire was sequenced with immunoSEQ multiplex PCR; TCRdb's copy has only in-frame clones and lacks some. The sample lists roughly 290,000 clones, approximately 8% occurring once. Source material: central memory CD4+ T cells from blood. All receptors derive from a woman aged 18 to 35 in good health.

The rearrangement uses TRBV29-1 and TRBJ1-4; the D is unclear. Trimming shortened V by 8 bases and J by 6 bases, and 7 bases separated the two germline ends. This CDR3 spans 10 amino acids. Germline-derived CDR1 and CDR2 are SQVTM and ANQGSEA. This CDR3 is CSCGDEKLFF. CDR3 nucleotides: TGCAGCTGCGGGGATGAAAAACTGTTTTTT.

V gene TRBV7-2 combines with J gene TRBJ2-3, with D perhaps matching TRBD1 (6 bases). Germline CDR1 and CDR2: SGHTA and FQGNSA. The CDR3 covers 13 residues. The V end lost 4 bases, the J end lost 3 bases, and 8 bases lay between the germline ends. In nucleotides, the CDR3 is TGTGCCAGCAGCTATCAGGGGACAGATACGCAGTATTTT. Its protein is CASSYQGTDTQYF.

This clone has more than one count but fewer than ten. V gene TRBV18 combines with J gene TRBJ2-5, with 11 bases identical to TRBD2. This CDR3 contains 16 residues. V trimming: 2 bases; J trimming: 2 bases; junction bases outside the gene matches: 4. Germline loops: CDR1 KGHSH, CDR2 LQKENI. CDR3 in DNA: TGTGCCAGCTCACCAGGACTAGCGGGCCAACAAGAGACCCAGTACTTC. Protein sequence: CASSPGLAGQQETQYF.

The chain uses TRBV9 and TRBJ1-2, with 7 bases identical to TRBD1. The germline V gene encodes CDR1 SGDLS and CDR2 YYNGEE. V trimming: 4 bases; J trimming: 8 bases; junction bases outside the gene matches: 11. The CDR3 totals 14 residues. As DNA, the CDR3 is TGTGCCAGCAGCCCAGCACAGGGGAGGCCCGGCTACACCTTC. Translation: CASSPAQGRPGYTF.

This clone was picked up a small number of times. The chain has TRBV10-3 and TRBJ2-3; 11 nucleotides line up with TRBD2. The germline gives CDR1 ENHRY, CDR2 SYGVKD. CDR3 length: 15 amino acids. V lost 5 bases, J lost 3 bases, and 4 bases stayed unmatched. The CDR3 protein is CAISLAGGRTDTQYF. DNA of the CDR3: TGTGCCATCAGTCTAGCGGGGGGTCGTACAGATACGCAGTATTTT.

In its sample, this clone was seen a few times. The rearrangement uses TRBV15 and TRBJ2-7, with a weak D call TRBD1 (5 bases). Germline CDR1 is LNHNV and CDR2 is YYDKDF (reference sequence). This CDR3 is 12 amino acids long. V was pared by 1 base and J by 10 bases, with 11 bases between. Written as DNA, the CDR3 is TGTGCCACCAGCAGAGCTGGGGCCACACAGTACTTC. Protein sequence: CATSRAGATQYF.

This clone was observed a handful of times. The genes are TRBV7-2 and TRBJ2-1; no clear D. V was trimmed by 0 bases and J by 7 bases, leaving 13 bases between them. The CDR3 runs 15 residues. Germline V gene lookup returns CDR1 SGHTA and CDR2 FQGNSA. The CDR3 loop is CASSLASVGTNEQFF. In DNA form, the CDR3 reads TGTGCCAGCAGCTTAGCCTCTGTGGGTACTAATGAGCAGTTCTTC. Full variable domain (rest looked up from reference TRBV7-2 and TRBJ2-1): GAGVSQSPSNKVTEKGKDVELRCDPISGHTALYWYRQSLGQGLEFLIYFQGNSAPDKSGLPSDRFSAERTGGSVSTLTIQRTQQEDSAVYLCASSLASVGTNEQFFGPGTRLTVL.

The rearrangement uses TRBV19 and TRBJ2-6; the D gene is possibly TRBD1 (5 bases). There are 16 residues in the CDR3. The germline CDR1 and CDR2 sequences are LNHDA and SQIVND (reference sequence). Trimming cost V 1 base and J 0 bases, with 7 bases left between them. CDR3 loop: CASSIGQRSGANVLTF. The CDR3 nucleotides read TGTGCCAGTAGTATAGGACAGCGCTCTGGGGCCAACGTCCTGACTTTC.

This clone was seen only a few times. The chain recombines TRBV11-3 with TRBJ2-5; D possibly corresponds to TRBD2 (5 bases). V shed 1 base and J shed 4 bases, with 13 bases lying between them. CDR1 is SGHNT, CDR2 YENEEA, per germline. The CDR3 totals 15 residues. DNA of the CDR3: TGTGCCAGCAGCTTAGGTCGGGGATACGGAGAGACCCAGTACTTC. This gives the protein CASSLGRGYGETQYF.

In this sample, this clone turned up a few times. This rearrangement joins TRBV29-1 to TRBJ2-7, with TRBD1 matching 9 bases. CDR1 and CDR2 (germline): SQVTM, ANQGSEA. Losses at the gene ends were 5 bases for V and 6 bases for J; bases not matched to a gene: 11. CDR3 size: 14 residues. CDR3 loop: CSVRPGTGKAEQYF. The CDR3 coding sequence is TGCAGCGTTCGACCCGGGACAGGGAAAGCCGAGCAGTACTTC.

This clone was picked up a small number of times. The J gene is TRBJ2-6, the V gene TRBV29-1; no reliable D call. V was trimmed by 4 bases and J by 0 bases, leaving 4 bases between them. Germline V gene data show CDR1 as SQVTM and CDR2 as ANQGSEA. The CDR3 covers 13 residues. The DNA for the CDR3 is TGCAGCGTTGGGGACTCTGGGGCCAACGTCCTGACTTTC. It yields the protein CSVGDSGANVLTF.

The CDR3 reads CSVGGPGGWNNEQFF. The DNA of the CDR3 is TGCAGCGTTGGAGGCCCCGGGGGTTGGAACAATGAGCAGTTCTTC. V gene TRBV29-1 combines with J gene TRBJ2-1; perhaps TRBD2 as D (6 bases). This CDR3 region has 15 residues. V shed 4 bases and J shed 5 bases, with 18 bases lying between them. Germline lookup yields CDR1 SQVTM and CDR2 ANQGSEA.

A few counts support this clone. The chain uses TRBV14 and TRBJ2-5; D is ambiguous. Germline-derived CDR1 and CDR2 are SGHDN and FVKESK. Trimming shortened V by 4 bases and J by 5 bases, and 14 bases separated the two germline ends. The CDR3 sequence is 14 residues long. Here the CDR3 reads CASSRWRADETQYF. The CDR3 DNA reads as TGTGCCAGCAGCCGCTGGCGAGCTGACGAGACCCAGTACTTC.

This clone was observed a few times. The rearrangement links TRBV5-1 to TRBJ2-5; D ambiguous. The V gene lost 2 bases and the J gene lost 1 base, with 6 bases spanning the gap. The CDR3 is made up of 13 amino acids. The germline CDR1 and CDR2 sequences are SGHRS and YFSETQ. The CDR3 loop reads CASSFAAQETQYF. DNA for the CDR3: TGCGCCAGCAGCTTCGCAGCCCAAGAGACCCAGTACTTC.

The rearrangement joins TRBV6-5 to TRBJ1-2; 11 positions agree with TRBD1. CDR1 MNHEY and CDR2 SVGAGI come from the germline V gene. V lost 5 bases to trimming and J lost 8 bases; unmatched junction nucleotides: 10. The CDR3 covers 15 residues. CDR3 nucleotide sequence: TGTGCCAGCAGTCTTGCAGGACAGGGGGCTCTGGGCTACACCTTC. Translating it yields CASSLAGQGALGYTF.

There are a few counts of this clone. The rearrangement links TRBV7-8 to TRBJ2-3; D not certain. The germline gives CDR1 SGHVS, CDR2 FQNEAQ. Between the trimmed V and J ends, which lost 5 bases and 2 bases, there was a span of 5 bases. This CDR3 spans 12 amino acids. CDR3 protein: CASSPHTDTQYF. Here the CDR3 DNA reads TGTGCCAGCAGCCCTCACACAGATACGCAGTATTTT.

This clone was seen more than once but under ten times. The chain recombines TRBV29-1 with TRBJ1-1; unclear D gene. Germline V gives CDR1 SQVTM, CDR2 ANQGSEA. V dropped 4 bases and J dropped 0 bases, with 6 bases sitting between them. The CDR3 has 12 amino acids. This CDR3 is CSVVWLNTEAFF. The CDR3 nucleotides read TGCAGCGTTGTATGGCTGAACACTGAAGCTTTCTTT.

This clone came up a few times. V gene TRBV10-3 combines with J gene TRBJ2-5, with 13 bases aligning to TRBD2. This CDR3 is 15 amino acids long. J gave up 1 base and V 10 bases, and 6 bases lay outside the gene matches. The V gene's germline CDR1 is ENHRY and CDR2 SYGVKD. The CDR3 DNA sequence: TGTGCCAGCAGGGGACTAGCGGGGCTCCAAGAGACCCAGTACTTC. It codes for CASRGLAGLQETQYF.

The chain couples TRBV11-2 to TRBJ2-2; D is possibly TRBD2 (5 bases). The V end was cut by 2 bases, the J end by 7 bases, with 14 bases between. The CDR3 extends over 15 amino acids. The germline CDR1 and CDR2 sequences are SGHAT and FQNNGV. The CDR3 region has the DNA TGTGCCAGCAGCTTAATGAGGGCGCAGGTCGGGGAGCTGTTTTTT. Residues: CASSLMRAQVGELFF. The whole variable domain, remainder taken from reference TRBV11-2 and TRBJ2-2, is EAGVAQSPRYKIIEKRQSVAFWCNPISGHATLYWYQQILGQGPKLLIQFQNNGVVDDSQLPKDRFSAERLKGVDSTLKIQPAKLEDSAVYLCASSLMRAQVGELFFGEGSRLTVL.

This clone was counted ten times or more. The V gene is TRBV14, the J gene TRBJ1-1; D remains ambiguous. This CDR3 comprises 13 residues. Looked up from germline, CDR1 is SGHDN and CDR2 is FVKESK. Trimming took off 6 bases at V and 6 bases at J, with 14 bases between the two ends. This CDR3 is CASSVSGPAEAFF. The CDR3, as DNA: TGTGCCAGCAGTGTGAGCGGTCCAGCTGAAGCTTTCTTT. The variable domain in full, with the rest retrieved from reference TRBV14 and TRBJ1-1, is EAGVTQFPSHSVIEKGQTVTLRCDPISGHDNLYWYRRVMGKEIKFLLHFVKESKQDESGMPNNRFLAERTGGTYSTLKVQPAELEDSGVYFCASSVSGPAEAFFGQGTRLTVV.

The rearrangement uses TRBV5-6 and TRBJ1-1, with no clear D. Per the germline V gene, CDR1 is SGHDT and CDR2 is YYEEEE. Trimming cost V 4 bases and J 1 base, with 14 bases left between them. The CDR3 length is 15 residues. The DNA for the CDR3 is TGTGCCAGCAGCCCGGCCACAGCGTCGAACACTGAAGCTTTCTTT. Its protein is CASSPATASNTEAFF.

This CDR3 is CASSERSGIEETQYF. The CDR3 bases are TGTGCCAGCAGTGAACGCTCAGGGATAGAAGAGACCCAGTACTTC. The chain carries TRBV2 and TRBJ2-5, with D perhaps TRBD1 (5 bases). There are 15 residues in the CDR3. The germline CDR1 and CDR2 sequences are SNHLY and FYNNEI. The V and J ends lost 2 bases and 3 bases respectively, with 13 bases between them.

The CDR3 region is CASSQGTKETQYF. The CDR3 DNA sequence: TGTGCCAGCTCACAGGGAACCAAAGAGACCCAGTACTTC. The genes are TRBV18 and TRBJ2-5, with D unresolved. The CDR3 length is 13 residues. The V end lost 4 bases, the J end lost 3 bases, and 9 bases lay between the germline ends. Germline V gene data show CDR1 as KGHSH and CDR2 as LQKENI.

This clone was detected ten times or more. The chain is built from TRBV15 and TRBJ2-5; D is perhaps TRBD2 (6 bases). The CDR3 sequence is 13 residues long. V was shortened by 5 bases and J by 4 bases, with 11 bases between the two germline ends. CDR1 and CDR2 (germline): LNHNV, YYDKDF (reference sequence). Here the CDR3 reads CATSRLGGETQYF. The CDR3, as DNA: TGTGCCACCAGCCGGTTGGGGGGAGAGACCCAGTACTTC. The whole variable domain, filled in from reference TRBV15 and TRBJ2-5, reads DAMVIQNPRYQVTQFGKPVTLSCSQTLNHNVMYWYQQKSSQAPKLLFHYYDKDFNNEADTPDNFQSRRPNTSFCFLDIRSPGLGDTAMYLCATSRLGGETQYFGPGTRLLVL.

There are a few counts of this clone. The gene calls are TRBV5-4 and TRBJ2-3; D might be TRBD1 (6 bases). V was trimmed by 2 bases and J by 3 bases, leaving 10 bases between them. The germline CDR1 and CDR2 sequences are SGHNT and YYREEE (reference sequence). This CDR3 comprises 14 residues. CDR3 region: CASSFNRETDTQYF. The CDR3 coding sequence is TGTGCCAGCAGCTTCAACAGGGAGACAGATACGCAGTATTTT.

This clone showed up just a few times. The chain links TRBV4-2 to TRBJ2-1, with D possibly matching TRBD1 (5 bases). CDR1 and CDR2 from the germline V gene are LGHNA and YNFKEQ. The V end lost 1 base, the J end lost 8 bases, and 12 bases lay between the germline ends. The CDR3 totals 14 residues. The CDR3 DNA reads as TGTGCCAGCAGCCAAGTCAAGACAGACCATGAGCAGTTCTTC. Its translation: CASSQVKTDHEQFF.

In this sample, this clone turned up a few times. The chain employs TRBV28 and TRBJ2-7; D tentatively fits TRBD1 or TRBD2 (5 bases each). Trimming removed 5 bases at V and 3 bases at J, with 11 bases between. Germline loops: CDR1 MDHEN, CDR2 SYDVKM. The length of the CDR3 is 13 residues. The CDR3 loop is CASSPGPDYEQYF. The CDR3 DNA reads as TGTGCCAGCAGTCCGGGACCGGACTACGAGCAGTACTTC.